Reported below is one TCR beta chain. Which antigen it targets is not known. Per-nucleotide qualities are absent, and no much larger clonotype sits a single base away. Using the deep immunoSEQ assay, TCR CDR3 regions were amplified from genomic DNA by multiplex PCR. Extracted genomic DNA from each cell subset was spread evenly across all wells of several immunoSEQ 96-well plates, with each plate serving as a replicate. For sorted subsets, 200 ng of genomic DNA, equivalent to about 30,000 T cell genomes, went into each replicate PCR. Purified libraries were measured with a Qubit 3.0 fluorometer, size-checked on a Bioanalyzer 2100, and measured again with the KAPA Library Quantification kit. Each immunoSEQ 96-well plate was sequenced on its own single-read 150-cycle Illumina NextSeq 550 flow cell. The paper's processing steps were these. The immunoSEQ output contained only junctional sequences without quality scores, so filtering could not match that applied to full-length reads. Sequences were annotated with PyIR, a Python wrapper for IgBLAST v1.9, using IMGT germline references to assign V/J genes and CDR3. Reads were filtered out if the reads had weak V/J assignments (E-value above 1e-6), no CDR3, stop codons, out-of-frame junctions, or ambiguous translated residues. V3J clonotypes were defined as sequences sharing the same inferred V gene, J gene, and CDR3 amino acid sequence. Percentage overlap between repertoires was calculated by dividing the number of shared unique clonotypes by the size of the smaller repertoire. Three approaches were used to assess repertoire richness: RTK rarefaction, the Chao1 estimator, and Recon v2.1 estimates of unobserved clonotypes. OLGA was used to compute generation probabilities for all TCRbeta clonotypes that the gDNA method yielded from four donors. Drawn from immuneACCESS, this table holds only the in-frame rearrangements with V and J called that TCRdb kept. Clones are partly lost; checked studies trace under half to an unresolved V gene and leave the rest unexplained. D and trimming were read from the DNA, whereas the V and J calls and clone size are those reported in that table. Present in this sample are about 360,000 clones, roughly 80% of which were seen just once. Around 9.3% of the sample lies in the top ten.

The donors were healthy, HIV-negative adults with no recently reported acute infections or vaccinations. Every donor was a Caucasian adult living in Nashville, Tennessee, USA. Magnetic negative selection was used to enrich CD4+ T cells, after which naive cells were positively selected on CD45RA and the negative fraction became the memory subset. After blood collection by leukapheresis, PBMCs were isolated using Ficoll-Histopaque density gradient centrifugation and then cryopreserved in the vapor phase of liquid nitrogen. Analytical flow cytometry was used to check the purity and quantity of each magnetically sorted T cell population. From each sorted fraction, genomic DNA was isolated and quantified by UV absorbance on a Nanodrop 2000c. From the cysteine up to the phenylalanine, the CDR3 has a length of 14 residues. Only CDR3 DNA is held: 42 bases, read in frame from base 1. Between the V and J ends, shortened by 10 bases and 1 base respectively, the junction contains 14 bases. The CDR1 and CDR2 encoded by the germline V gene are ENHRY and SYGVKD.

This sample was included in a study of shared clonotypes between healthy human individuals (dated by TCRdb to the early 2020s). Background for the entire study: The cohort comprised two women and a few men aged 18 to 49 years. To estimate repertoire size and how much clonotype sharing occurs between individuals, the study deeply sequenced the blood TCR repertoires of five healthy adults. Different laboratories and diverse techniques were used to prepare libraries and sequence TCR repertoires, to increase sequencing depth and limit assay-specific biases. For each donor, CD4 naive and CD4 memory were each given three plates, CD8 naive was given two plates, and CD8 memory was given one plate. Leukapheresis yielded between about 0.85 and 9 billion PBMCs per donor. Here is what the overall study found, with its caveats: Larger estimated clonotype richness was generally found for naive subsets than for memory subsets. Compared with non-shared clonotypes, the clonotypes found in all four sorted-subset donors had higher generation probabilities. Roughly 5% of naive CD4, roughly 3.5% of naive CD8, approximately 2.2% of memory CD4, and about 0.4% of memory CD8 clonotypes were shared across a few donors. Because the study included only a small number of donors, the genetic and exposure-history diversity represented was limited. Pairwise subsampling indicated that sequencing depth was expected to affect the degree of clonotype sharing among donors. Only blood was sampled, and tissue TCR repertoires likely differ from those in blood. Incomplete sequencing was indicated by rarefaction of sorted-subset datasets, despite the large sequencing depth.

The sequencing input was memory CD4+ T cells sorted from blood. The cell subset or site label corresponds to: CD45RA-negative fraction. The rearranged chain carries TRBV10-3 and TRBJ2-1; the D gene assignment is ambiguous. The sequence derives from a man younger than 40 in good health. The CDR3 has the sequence CATNQPESYNEQFF. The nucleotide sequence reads TGTGCCACCAACCAGCCCGAATCCTACAATGAGCAGTTCTTC.